What follows are 5 T cell receptor beta chains derived from one specimen sequenced in a study of blood T cells in healthy people across ages. Primed by a sample-barcoded 5' primer and a J-beta primer mix, a second PCR proceeded for 7 to 11 cycles. TCRdb called the 5' RACE reads again in MiXCR, with one record for every CDR3 protein. This table holds around 1.5 million distinct CDR3 sequences, 45% to 70% found once. The sequenced sample consisted of blood. The receptors stem from a man between 18 and 35 years old in good health.

The J gene is TRBJ2-5, the V gene TRBV12-3 or TRBV12-4, with D possibly matching TRBD2 (5 bases). V was shortened by 3 bases and J by 11 bases, with 31 bases between the two germline ends. This CDR3 has 18 residues. Here the CDR3 reads CASSFKILPGVSYNEQYF. CDR3 coding DNA: TGTGCCAGCAGTTTTAAGATACTACCCGGGGTCTCCTACAATGAGCAGTACTTC.

The rearrangement joins TRBV10-2 to TRBJ2-7; D remains unclear. This CDR3 is built from 11 residues. CDR1 is WSHSY, CDR2 SAAADI, per germline. Trimming shortened V by 1 base and J by 7 bases, and 5 bases separated the two germline ends. CDR3 amino acids: CASSEYLEQYF. The CDR3 DNA reads as TGCGCCAGCAGTGAGTACCTTGAGCAGTACTTC.

J is TRBJ1-4 and V is TRBV4-3, with TRBD1 as a possible D gene (5 bases). This CDR3 has 14 residues. Between the trimmed V and J ends, which lost 1 base and 8 bases, there was a span of 11 bases. Looked up from germline, CDR1 is LGHNA and CDR2 is YSLEER. In nucleotides, the CDR3 is TGCGCCAGCAGCCAAGGAGGGGTAGCGGAAAAACTGTTTTTT. Encoded protein: CASSQGGVAEKLFF.

The V gene is TRBV4-1, the J gene TRBJ2-3, with D perhaps being TRBD1 or TRBD2 (5 bases each). Trimming took 4 bases from V and 4 from J, leaving 15 bases between them. This CDR3 region has 15 residues. Germline CDR1 reads MGHRA; CDR2 reads YSYEKL. The CDR3 sequence is CASSLLVGDSDTQYF. Here the CDR3 DNA reads TGCGCCAGCAGCCTTCTAGTGGGGGATTCAGATACGCAGTATTTT.

J is TRBJ1-6 and V is TRBV2; D is ambiguous. Germline V gives CDR1 SNHLY, CDR2 FYNNEI. CDR3 length equals 15 residues. V dropped 3 bases and J dropped 9 bases, with 15 bases sitting between them. CDR3 in DNA: TGTGCCAGCAGTGACGGACCTAGTATGGTTTCACCCCTCCACTTT. It codes for CASSDGPSMVSPLHF.